This passage covers 31 T cell receptor beta chains from one sample sequenced in a study of early T cells in non-severe SARS-CoV-2 infection. Via MiXCR, TCRdb re-called the 5' RACE reads, giving one row per CDR3 protein. The data contain around 20,000 distinct CDR3 sequences, 4% of them singletons. Specimen: whole blood. These receptors were collected from an adult who was a healthcare worker with PCR-confirmed SARS-CoV-2 infection or an uninfected control (not recorded which).

This clonotype is deemed medium-sized. The J gene is TRBJ1-1, the V gene TRBV6-2 or TRBV6-3; 7 bases fit TRBD1. Germline loops: CDR1 MNHEY, CDR2 SVGEGT. The CDR3 loop spans 16 amino acids. With V trimmed by 3 bases and J by 0 bases, 7 bases remained unmatched. The CDR3 sequence is CASSYFPTGLNTEAFF. CDR3 DNA sequence: TGTGCCAGCAGTTATTTCCCGACAGGGTTGAACACTGAAGCTTTCTTT.

This clonotype was counted many times. This chain joins TRBV6-2 or TRBV6-3 and TRBJ2-3; a possible D gene is TRBD2 (6 bases). Trimming shortened V by 4 bases and J by 4 bases, and 21 bases separated the two germline ends. This CDR3 contains 17 residues. Germline V CDR1 and CDR2: MNHEY, SVGEGT. CDR3 amino acids: CASSSWDSLRGPDTQYF. For the CDR3, the DNA is TGTGCCAGCAGTTCCTGGGACTCCCTAAGGGGTCCAGATACGCAGTATTTT.

This clonotype was counted many times. This chain joins TRBV11-2 and TRBJ2-3, with unresolved D. V was shortened by 0 bases and J by 10 bases, with 14 bases between the two germline ends. The CDR3 covers 14 residues. Germline V gene lookup returns CDR1 SGHAT and CDR2 FQNNGV. The CDR3, as DNA: TGTGCCAGCAGCTTAGATTCGGCCCGATCATCGCAGTATTTT. The encoded protein is CASSLDSARSSQYF. Variable domain in full (rest from reference TRBV11-2 and TRBJ2-3): EAGVAQSPRYKIIEKRQSVAFWCNPISGHATLYWYQQILGQGPKLLIQFQNNGVVDDSQLPKDRFSAERLKGVDSTLKIQPAKLEDSAVYLCASSLDSARSSQYFGPGTRLTVL.

This clonotype appeared many times. The V and J genes are TRBV18 and TRBJ1-4; TRBD1 agrees at 9 bases. The trim removed 3 bases at V and 5 bases at J, leaving 4 bases unmatched. The CDR3 spans 15 residues. Germline CDR1 KGHSH, CDR2 LQKENI. The CDR3 region is CASSPNGQGNEKLFF. The CDR3 nucleotides are TGTGCCAGCTCACCCAATGGACAGGGGAATGAAAAACTGTTTTTT. Combining the CDR3 with reference TRBV18 and TRBJ1-4 gives the whole variable domain NAGVMQNPRHLVRRRGQEARLRCSPMKGHSHVYWYRQLPEEGLKFMVYLQKENIIDESGMPKERFSAEFPKEGPSILRIQQVVRGDSAAYFCASSPNGQGNEKLFFGSGTQLSVL.

Many counts were recorded for this clonotype. J is TRBJ1-1 and V is TRBV7-9; D not certain. CDR1 is SEHNR and CDR2 is FQNEAQ in the germline V gene (reference sequence). This CDR3 has 13 residues. V lost 5 bases, J lost 7 bases, and 14 bases lay in between. DNA for the CDR3: TGTGCCAGCAGCCCCTCGCGCCCAGATGAAGCTTTCTTT. As protein: CASSPSRPDEAFF.

The rearrangement joins TRBV12-3 or TRBV12-4 to TRBJ2-3, with D perhaps matching TRBD1 (5 bases). The CDR3 totals 15 residues. V was clipped by 7 bases and J by 5 bases, with 19 bases between them. The CDR3 region is CASTQRGLDRDTQYF. CDR3 coding DNA: TGTGCCAGCACCCAAAGGGGCCTAGACAGAGATACGCAGTATTTT.

This clonotype appeared a few times. CDR3 sequence: CASSYSGGNNEQFF. CDR3 bases: TGTGCCAGCAGCTATAGCGGGGGGAACAATGAGCAGTTCTTC. The chain recombines TRBV7-2 with TRBJ2-1, with 10 bases lining up with TRBD2. V lost 4 bases to trimming and J lost 5 bases; unmatched junction nucleotides: 2. The CDR3 has 14 amino acids. CDR1 and CDR2 from the germline V gene are SGHTA and FQGNSA.

The CDR3 spells CASSQGPGEIYF. As DNA, the CDR3 is TGTGCCAGCAGCCAGGGGCCCGGAGAGATATATTTT. V usage is TRBV3-1 and J usage is TRBJ1-3, with a tentative D call TRBD1 (5 bases). The germline V and J ends were trimmed by 3 bases and 13 bases, with 13 bases remaining between them. Germline loops: CDR1 LGHDT, CDR2 YNNKEL (reference sequence). CDR3 length: 12 amino acids.

The rearrangement joins TRBV12-3 or TRBV12-4 to TRBJ1-2; 8 bases fit TRBD1. This CDR3 contains 13 residues. V lost 6 bases to trimming and J lost 4 bases; unmatched junction nucleotides: 4. The CDR3 DNA is TGTGCCAGCAGGACAGGGGAGGCCTATGGCTACACCTTC. Amino acids: CASRTGEAYGYTF.

This clonotype showed up many times. V gene TRBV20-1 combines with J gene TRBJ2-5; D is uncertain. V was trimmed by 1 base and J by 3 bases, leaving 12 bases between them. CDR1 is DFQATT and CDR2 is SNEGSKA in the germline V gene (reference sequence). This CDR3 is built from 14 residues. CDR3 in DNA: TGCAGTGCTAGAGGAGGAGACACCAAAGAGACCCAGTACTTC. This gives the protein CSARGGDTKETQYF.

Ten or more counts support this clonotype. This chain uses TRBV12-5 with TRBJ2-5; D uncertain. CDR3 size: 13 residues. Trimming stripped 2 bases from V and 4 bases from J, with 8 bases between. The germline V gene encodes CDR1 LGHNT and CDR2 FRNRAP. CDR3 loop: CASGLSVVETQYF. In DNA form, the CDR3 reads TGTGCTAGTGGTTTGTCGGTCGTAGAGACCCAGTACTTC. Full variable domain (missing parts from reference TRBV12-5 and TRBJ2-5): DARVTQTPRHKVTEMGQEVTMRCQPILGHNTVFWYRQTMMQGLELLAYFRNRAPLDDSGMPKDRFSAEMPDATLATLKIQPSEPRDSAVYFCASGLSVVETQYFGPGTRLLVL.

This clonotype came up many times. This chain joins TRBV30 and TRBJ1-1, with a weak D call TRBD1 (5 bases). Per the germline V gene, CDR1 is GTSNPN and CDR2 is SVGIG (reference sequence). The V gene lost 2 bases and the J gene lost 6 bases, with 10 bases spanning the gap. The CDR3 is 12 residues long. CDR3 in DNA: TGTGCCTGGAGTTTGGTAGGGGCTGAAGCTTTCTTT. It codes for CAWSLVGAEAFF.

In its sample, this clonotype was seen many times. The chain links TRBV3-2 to TRBJ2-1; whether TRBD2, the table's D call, matches the DNA was not checked. TRBV3-2 is a pseudogene locus. This CDR3 spans 16 amino acids. CDR3 loop: CASSHRTSGGLHEQFF. The CDR3 nucleotides read TGTGCCAGCAGCCACCGGACTAGCGGGGGATTGCATGAGCAGTTCTTC.

The chain uses TRBV6-6 and TRBJ2-5; a possible D gene is TRBD2 (6 bases). This CDR3 is built from 13 residues. Germline V gene data show CDR1 as MNHNY and CDR2 as SVGAGI (reference sequence). Trimming left V 7 bases short and J 4 bases short, with 13 bases between. For the CDR3, the DNA is TGTGCCAGCATCCGCGGGGTAGGAGAGACCCAGTACTTC. Translated: CASIRGVGETQYF.

This clonotype was detected many times. V and J are TRBV18 and TRBJ2-3, with a weak D call TRBD2 (5 bases). Germline CDR1 KGHSH, CDR2 LQKENI. CDR3 length equals 15 residues. V was cut by 3 bases and J by 6 bases, with 16 bases left in between. The CDR3 region is CASSPGVSVMDTQYF. CDR3 bases: TGTGCCAGCTCACCGGGAGTTTCGGTAATGGATACGCAGTATTTT.

This clonotype was detected many times. The gene calls are TRBV7-2 and TRBJ2-2; D unclear. Germline V lookup: CDR1 SGHTA, CDR2 FQGNSA. The CDR3 runs 13 residues. Deletions cut 3 bases from V and 6 bases from J, with 8 bases between. CDR3 amino acids: CASSFRIAGELFF. Written as DNA, the CDR3 is TGTGCCAGCAGCTTTCGGATAGCCGGGGAGCTGTTTTTT.

This clonotype counts as medium-sized (0.01 to 0.1%). The V call is TRBV6-5, the J call TRBJ2-3, with 9 bases fitting TRBD1. The germline V gene has CDR1 MNHEY and CDR2 SVGAGI. Trimming at V came to 6 bases and at J to 2 bases, leaving 6 bases not matched to a gene. This CDR3 spans 15 amino acids. CDR3: CASSPGQGPTDTQYF. Written as DNA, the CDR3 is TGTGCCAGCAGCCCGGGACAGGGCCCCACAGATACGCAGTATTTT.

This clonotype was recorded at least ten times. The rearrangement links TRBV6-6 to TRBJ1-1; D gene unclear. V lost 0 bases and J lost 0, with 5 bases in between. This CDR3 has 14 amino acids. Germline V gene lookup returns CDR1 MNHNY and CDR2 SVGAGI (reference sequence). DNA of the CDR3: TGTGCCAGCAGTTACTCAAAAATGAACACTGAAGCTTTCTTT. Protein product: CASSYSKMNTEAFF.

This clonotype was seen a few times. V and J are TRBV14 and TRBJ2-7; 9 bases are a match to TRBD1. After removal of 3 bases from V and 1 base from J, the junction contained 7 bases not matched to a gene. This CDR3 region has 16 residues. Germline CDR1 and CDR2: SGHDN and FVKESK. CDR3 in DNA: TGTGCCAGCAGCCATCGGACCGGGACAGGGTCCTACGAGCAGTACTTC. Translation: CASSHRTGTGSYEQYF.

This clonotype was observed many times. The chain carries TRBV7-3 and TRBJ2-2; D remains unclear. Germline V gives CDR1 SGHTA, CDR2 FQGTGA. The CDR3 extends over 14 amino acids. V lost 5 bases and J lost 0, with 7 bases in between. DNA of the CDR3: TGTGCCAGCAGCCCCGCCCCGAACACCGGGGAGCTGTTTTTT. Amino acids: CASSPAPNTGELFF.

This clonotype occurred many times. The V call is TRBV27, the J call TRBJ2-3, with a weak D call TRBD1 (6 bases). The CDR3 sequence is 15 residues long. Looked up from germline, CDR1 is MNHEY and CDR2 is SMNVEV (reference sequence). The V end lost 5 bases, the J end lost 2 bases, and 14 bases lay between the germline ends. The CDR3 here is CASSPLDRTTDTQYF. CDR3 nucleotide sequence: TGTGCCAGCAGTCCCCTCGACAGGACCACAGATACGCAGTATTTT.

Many counts were recorded for this clonotype. The chain has TRBV11-2 and TRBJ2-2; D is undetermined. The CDR3 has 13 amino acids. Per the germline V gene, CDR1 is SGHAT and CDR2 is FQNNGV. Trimming cost V 11 bases and J 2 bases, with 12 bases left between them. CDR3 DNA: TGTGCCGGGATATTGGGTAACACCGGGGAGCTGTTTTTT. Its translation: CAGILGNTGELFF.

This clonotype has a count of ten or more. This chain connects TRBV7-2 to TRBJ1-1; TRBD1 agrees at 8 bases. The germline V gene has CDR1 SGHTA and CDR2 FQGNSA. CDR3 size: 14 residues. V trimming: 5 bases; J trimming: 4 bases; junction bases outside the gene matches: 6. The CDR3 sequence: CASSRITGGTEAFF. CDR3 coding DNA: TGTGCCAGCAGCAGGATTACAGGGGGCACTGAAGCTTTCTTT.

This clonotype came up many times. The CDR3 loop reads CASSPVAGYEQYF. In DNA form, the CDR3 reads TGTGCCAGCAGCCCCGTTGCTGGTTACGAGCAGTACTTC. This sequence joins TRBV5-6 and TRBJ2-7; unclear D gene. This CDR3 comprises 13 residues. Deletions cut 4 bases from V and 4 bases from J, with 12 bases between. Germline assignment: CDR1 SGHDT and CDR2 YYEEEE. The variable domain in full, completed from reference TRBV5-6 and TRBJ2-7, reads DAGVTQSPTHLIKTRGQQVTLRCSPKSGHDTVSWYQQALGQGPQFIFQYYEEEERQRGNFPDRFSGHQFPNYSSELNVNALLLGDSALYLCASSPVAGYEQYFGPGTRLTVT.

This clonotype was seen at least ten times. The chain carries TRBV6-5 and TRBJ2-1; TRBD2 agrees at 16 bases. Germline V gene data show CDR1 as MNHEY and CDR2 as SVGAGI. Germline trimming cut 5 bases from V and 8 bases from J; bases unmatched to any gene: 18. The CDR3 length is 20 residues. CDR3 in amino acids: CASSTPGTSGGDYIRDEQFF. The CDR3 nucleotides are TGTGCCAGCAGTACCCCCGGGACTAGCGGGGGGGACTACATTCGGGATGAGCAGTTCTTC.

With respect to this clonotype: This may arise from a read error, as a much more abundant clone is one base away. The V call is TRBV30, the J call TRBJ2-3; D perhaps matches TRBD1 (5 bases). The germline gives CDR1 GTSNPN, CDR2 SVGIG (reference sequence). This CDR3 has 13 residues. CDR3 in amino acids: CVRRQKSTDTQYF. The CDR3 coding sequence is TGTGTCCGACGACAGAAAAGCACAGATACGCAGTATTTT.

This clonotype occurred a few times. V gene TRBV20-1 combines with J gene TRBJ2-1; TRBD2 aligns across 10 bases. V was pared by 6 bases and J by 8 bases, with 10 bases of the junction left unmatched. The CDR3 has 14 residues. CDR1 is DFQATT, CDR2 SNEGSKA, per germline (reference sequence). The CDR3 loop reads CSAKDSGGAHEQFF. As DNA, the CDR3 is TGCAGTGCGAAGGACAGCGGGGGGGCGCATGAGCAGTTCTTC.

This clonotype was picked up a small number of times. The V call is TRBV5-4, the J call TRBJ2-5; 8 bases fit TRBD2. The CDR3 sequence is 16 residues long. Germline V CDR1 and CDR2: SGHNT, YYREEE (reference sequence). The trim removed 6 bases at V and 4 bases at J, leaving 14 bases unmatched. The CDR3 sequence is CASTRGGLEPGETQYF. CDR3 coding DNA: TGTGCCAGCACGAGGGGGGGACTAGAACCAGGAGAGACCCAGTACTTC.

This clonotype showed up many times. The chain carries TRBV20-1 and TRBJ2-1, with 8 bases aligning to TRBD2. Germline CDR1 reads DFQATT; CDR2 reads SNEGSKA (reference sequence). The CDR3 consists of 14 residues. Unmatched junction bases numbered 6, after V lost 2 bases and J lost 6 bases. The CDR3 DNA reads as TGCAGTGCTAGACGGCTAGCGGGTGTCAATGAGCAGTTCTTC. Protein: CSARRLAGVNEQFF.

This clonotype was detected ten times or more. This rearrangement joins TRBV3-1 to TRBJ2-5; D gene unclear. This CDR3 has 13 residues. Trimming pared 1 base from V and 2 bases from J, leaving 5 bases between. Germline CDR1 and CDR2: LGHDT and YNNKEL (reference sequence). The CDR3 bases are TGTGCCAGCAGCCAAGGATTTCAAGAGACCCAGTACTTC. Translation: CASSQGFQETQYF.

The CDR3 spells CASSPWGDSYEQYF. The CDR3 nucleotides are TGTGCCAGCAGCCCCTGGGGGGACTCCTACGAGCAGTACTTC. The rearrangement links TRBV3-1 to TRBJ2-7; maybe TRBD2 (6 bases). Germline V lookup: CDR1 LGHDT, CDR2 YNNKEL (reference sequence). This CDR3 has 14 amino acids. The V gene lost 4 bases and the J gene lost 0 bases, with 10 bases spanning the gap.